The rows below give T cell receptor beta chains drawn from one sample of a study of glioma-infiltrating T cells. TCRdb re-derived calls from the multiplex PCR reads in MiXCR, one entry per CDR3 protein. This table has more than 100,000 distinct CDR3 sequences, around 30% appearing once. Input material: glioma tissue, nonneoplastic brain tissue, or PBMCs (not recorded which). These receptors all come from a human donor with low-grade glioma or glioblastoma, undergoing nonglioma brain surgery, or in good health (not recorded which). Both conserved end residues are part of each CDR3. A D gene is named only where the DNA matches it firmly. The size field is filled for only some rows; it gives once, few, many or a size class.

clone size,D gene,V gene,J gene,CDR3 DNA,CDR3 protein
-,-,TRBV18,TRBJ2-1,TGTGCCAGCTCACCACCGGCGATCAATGAGCAGTTCTTC,CASSPPAINEQFF
many,TRBD2,TRBV2,TRBJ2-5,TGTGCCACCGCCGAAACTAGCGGGGGCAAAAAGACCCAGTACTTC,CATAETSGGKKTQYF
-,-,TRBV4-1,TRBJ1-4,TGCGCCAGCAGCCAAGATCCAGTAGGGACAACTAATGAAAAACTGTTTTTT,CASSQDPVGTTNEKLFF
few,-,TRBV27,TRBJ1-4,TGTGCCAGCAGTTTGAGGGAGGGGGAAAAACTGCTTTTT,CASSLREGEKLLF
once,TRBD1,TRBV4-1,TRBJ1-3,TGCGCCAGCAGCCCAGGGGGACAGGCCCTACGAAACACCATATATTTT,CASSPGGQALRNTIYF
many,-,TRBV20-1,TRBJ2-7,TGCAGTGCTAGAACAGGGAGGGGGTACGAGCAGTACTTC,CSARTGRGYEQYF
-,-,TRBV11-2,TRBJ2-5,TGTGCCAGCAGCTTAGCTCCGGGGCCTCAGGAGACCCAGTACTTC,CASSLAPGPQETQYF
many,-,TRBV7-2,TRBJ1-2,TGTGCCAGCAGCTTTACAGGGAACTATGGCTACACCTTC,CASSFTGNYGYTF
many,-,TRBV7-6,TRBJ1-6,TGTGCTAGCGCCCGCGGGCCGGGCGATTCACCCCTCCACTTT,CASARGPGDSPLHF
many,-,TRBV6-1,TRBJ2-5,TGTGCCAGCAGTTTGGGTAGGCAAGAGACCCAGTACTTC,CASSLGRQETQYF
few,TRBD1,TRBV13,TRBJ1-2,TGTGCCAGCAGCAGCGACAGGGGAAGTGGCTACACCTTC,CASSSDRGSGYTF
few,-,TRBV28,TRBJ1-2,TGTGCCAGCACCACCAGGGTCTTTGGCTACACCTTC,CASTTRVFGYTF
many,-,TRBV4-1,TRBJ2-1,TGCGCCAGCAGCCACACGAGGGGCCATGAGCAGTTCTTC,CASSHTRGHEQFF
-,TRBD2,TRBV28,TRBJ2-7,TGTGCCAGCAGTTCCACTAGCGGGGGGGCCTACGAGCAGTACTTC,CASSSTSGGAYEQYF
many,TRBD2,TRBV29-1,TRBJ2-3,TGCAGCGGAAGACTAGCGGGGGCGAGAGATACGCAGTATTTT,CSGRLAGARDTQYF
many,-,TRBV20-1,TRBJ1-3,TGCAGGGTGGAGGGTCCTGGAAACACCATATATTTT,CRVEGPGNTIYF
few,-,TRBV2,TRBJ2-3,TGTGCCACCCGGTCGAACGGGGGGCCCACAGATACGCAGTATTTT,CATRSNGGPTDTQYF
many,-,TRBV7-2,TRBJ2-3,TGTGCCAGCAGCTTATCGTACAGCGGAGGAGGGAAAACAGATACGCAGTATTTT,CASSLSYSGGGKTDTQYF
-,TRBD2,TRBV28,TRBJ2-7,TGTGCCAGCAGTTTATCAATAGCGGGGCACGAGCAGTACTTC,CASSLSIAGHEQYF
many,-,TRBV15,TRBJ1-6,TGTGCCACCAGCAGGTCGACAGGCCTCCGGTCACCCCTCCACTTT,CATSRSTGLRSPLHF
many,-,TRBV7-9,TRBJ1-1,TGTGCCAGCAGCCCAGATGGGGGGCGTAGGACTGAAGCTTTCTTT,CASSPDGGRRTEAFF
-,TRBD1,TRBV2,TRBJ2-7,TGTGCCAGCAAGATGAAGATGCCGGACAGGGGGTCCTACGAGCAGTACTTC,CASKMKMPDRGSYEQYF
many,-,TRBV28,TRBJ1-5,TGTGCCAGCAGTCCCGGGAGGCAGCCCCAGCATTTT,CASSPGRQPQHF
-,-,TRBV6-2/TRBV6-3,TRBJ1-1,TGTGCCACCATGAGGACGGGGACTAAAGCTTTCTTT,CATMRTGTKAFF
-,-,TRBV28,TRBJ2-1,TGTGCCAGTTCCCGGGGGAGAGGCTTTGAGCAGTTCTTC,CASSRGRGFEQFF
few,TRBD1,TRBV7-3,TRBJ2-1,TGTGCCAGCAGCTCGGACAGGGGGCCCTACAATGAGCAGTTCTTC,CASSSDRGPYNEQFF
many,-,TRBV14,TRBJ1-2,TGTGCCAGCAGCCAAGATCGGGCTAACTATGGCTACACCTTC,CASSQDRANYGYTF
many,-,TRBV18,TRBJ1-1,TGTGCCAGCTCACCAGGTCCTTTGGGAAACACTGAAGCTTTCTTT,CASSPGPLGNTEAFF
-,-,TRBV2,TRBJ2-2,TGTGCCGGACGGGACGGGACGAACACCGGGGAGCTGTTTTTT,CAGRDGTNTGELFF
few,TRBD2,TRBV19,TRBJ2-1,TGTGCCAGTAGCTCGACTTGGGGGGGTGAGCAGTTCTTC,CASSSTWGGEQFF
many,-,TRBV20-1,TRBJ2-7,TGCAGTGCTAGAGGGGGCGGGGACGAGCAGTACTTC,CSARGGGDEQYF
-,-,TRBV12-3/TRBV12-4,TRBJ1-2,TGTGCCAGCAGTTTAGAACGGATAGGCTCTAACTATGGCTACACCTTC,CASSLERIGSNYGYTF
many,-,TRBV15,TRBJ1-5,TGTGCCACCAGCAGAGTGGTGCAGGCCAATCAGCCCCAGCATTTT,CATSRVVQANQPQHF
-,TRBD1,TRBV11-1,TRBJ1-5,TGTGCCAGCAGCCATACCCTACCCCTTGGCAGGGGGATCAATCAGCCCCAGCATTTT,CASSHTLPLGRGINQPQHF
many,-,TRBV6-1,TRBJ2-3,TGTGCCAGCAGGGAAAAGGGGGGCCTATTGGATACGCAGTATTTT,CASREKGGLLDTQYF
-,TRBD1,TRBV20-1,TRBJ2-3,TGCAGTGCGGACCGGACAGGGGGGATAGATACGCAGTATTTT,CSADRTGGIDTQYF
many,TRBD1,TRBV6-1,TRBJ2-7,TGTGCCAGCAGTACAAAGACAGGGATGGACGAGCAGTACTTC,CASSTKTGMDEQYF
many,TRBD2,TRBV7-2,TRBJ2-3,TGTGCCAGCAGCCTTCTAGCGGGGGGGCCGCTGGCAGATACGCAGTATTTT,CASSLLAGGPLADTQYF
-,-,TRBV27,TRBJ2-2,TGTGCCAGCAGGAATGCGAAGGGGAACACCGGGGAGCTGTTTTTT,CASRNAKGNTGELFF
few,-,TRBV29-1,TRBJ2-1,TGCAGCGTTACCGGGACAAATACCTACAATGAGCAGTTCTTC,CSVTGTNTYNEQFF
many,TRBD1,TRBV15,TRBJ2-1,TGTGCCACCAGCAGAGATTTGGGACAGGGACTCGATGAGCAGTTCTTC,CATSRDLGQGLDEQFF
few,-,TRBV12-3/TRBV12-4,TRBJ2-5,TGTGCCAGCACCCCCGCCGCCAGGACGTTTAAGACCCAGTACTTC,CASTPAARTFKTQYF
few,TRBD2,TRBV27,TRBJ2-3,TGTGCCAGCCCTCGCGGGGGGGGGCTAAAAGATTTCACAGATACGCAGTATTTT,CASPRGGGLKDFTDTQYF
many,-,TRBV28,TRBJ2-7,TGTGCCAGCAGTACTAACGCACGGATGAACAACGAGCAGTACTTC,CASSTNARMNNEQYF
many,-,TRBV28,TRBJ1-5,TGTGCCAGCAGTTGGTCCTCTAATCAGCCCCAGCATTTT,CASSWSSNQPQHF
few,-,TRBV7-2,TRBJ1-3,TGTGCCAGCAGCTTAGTATATAGCTCTGGAAACACCATATATTTT,CASSLVYSSGNTIYF
many,-,TRBV5-1,TRBJ2-7,TGCGCCAGCAGCTCTGACGTATGGTACGAGCAGTACTTC,CASSSDVWYEQYF
-,-,TRBV12-3/TRBV12-4,TRBJ1-5,TGTGCCAGCAGTTTAAGGGGAGAAAGCAATCAGCCCCAGCATTTT,CASSLRGESNQPQHF
-,-,TRBV6-9,TRBJ2-7,TGTGCCAGCAGTTACGTCGTCATCTGTACAGAATCCTACGAGCAGTACTTC,CASSYVVICTESYEQYF
-,TRBD2,TRBV12-3/TRBV12-4,TRBJ2-5,TGTGCCAGCAGTTCAGCGGGGGGGCCAACGGAGACCCAGTACTTC,CASSSAGGPTETQYF
many,-,TRBV20-1,TRBJ1-2,TGCAGTGCGCTACAGGGTCGCTATGGCTACACCTTC,CSALQGRYGYTF